This section outlines one T cell receptor (beta chain) sequence together with its context. Sequencing used immunoSEQ multiplex PCR; TCRdb keeps in-frame clones, though not all of them. Altogether some 160,000 clones are present, approximately 73% being singletons, with the ten largest covering about 4%. With V trimmed by 6 bases and J by 0 bases, 12 bases remained unmatched. The CDR3 totals 18 residues. The V gene's germline CDR1 is SGHTA and CDR2 FQGNSA. The sample comes from a study of blood T cell repertoires in COVID-19. The sequenced material came from peripheral blood. The clonotype was recovered from a man aged 55-75 years with acute or convalescent COVID-19. The genes are TRBV7-2 and TRBJ2-2; TRBD1 matches 8 bases. In DNA, the CDR3 is TGTGCCAGCAGTTCAGGGGGCGGGTTGGTAACGAACACCGGGGAGCTGTTTTTT. This codes for CASSSGGGLVTNTGELFF.